This TCR beta chain was sequenced in a study of CD8 T cells in Susac syndrome. Study conclusions and caveats: Susac syndrome CD8+ repertoires were clonally expanded, most strongly in CD8+ TEMRA cells. Susac-specific public clones were found in total CD8+ and CD8+ TEMRA repertoires, numbering approximately 16 and five, respectively.

Random hexamers were used to reverse transcribe the RNA input (roughly 0.5 to 1 ug). An immunoSEQ multiplex PCR generated amplified TCR beta CDR3 products spanning 54 Vbeta and 13 Jbeta. One entry per CDR3 protein results from TCRdb running MiXCR on the immunoSEQ multiplex PCR reads. The profile covers about 100,000 distinct CDR3 sequences, with 95% appearing a single time and less than 0.35% taken by the ten largest. With respect to this clonotype: Antigen specificity is unknown.

V was pared by 6 bases and J by 5 bases, with 7 bases between. This CDR3 contains 10 residues. CDR1 is SQVTM and CDR2 is ANQGSEA in the germline V gene. This receptor was obtained from a human donor with Susac syndrome. Source material: CD8+ T cells from PBMCs. The chain carries TRBV29-1 and TRBJ2-5; D is unresolved. CDR3 protein: CSVAYETQYF. The CDR3 DNA sequence: TGCAGCGTAGCCTATGAGACCCAGTACTTC.